This T cell receptor beta chain was captured by sequencing in a study of spatial heterogeneity in lung cancer. The time point here: sample taken at primary tumor resection. This clonotype is medium-sized in the sample. What it binds is unknown. This CDR3 spans 14 amino acids. Per germline, CDR1 MNHEY and CDR2 SVGEGT. The trim removed 6 bases at V and 5 bases at J, leaving 8 bases unmatched. Study-level findings and limits: It was found that expanded intratumoral alpha and beta TCR counts tracked tumor mutation counts. Approximate estimated coverage of tumor T cells amounted to about 7% for alpha and approximately 13% for beta chains.

TCRdb itself ran the 5' RACE reads through MiXCR, one entry per CDR3 protein. The repertoire holds 20,000 to 25,000 distinct CDR3 sequences, with 5% to 7.5% as singletons. The source was lung tumor tissue, collected at surgery. This receptor was taken from a male donor with early-stage non-small cell lung cancer. The chain couples TRBV6-2 or TRBV6-3 to TRBJ2-5, with TRBD1 matching 8 bases. The CDR3 loop reads CASSVVDRGETQYF. As DNA, the CDR3 is TGTGCCAGCAGCGTCGTCGACAGGGGTGAGACCCAGTACTTC.